The source of this TCR beta chain is a study of shared T cell receptors in the human thymus. Clones were read by immunoSEQ multiplex PCR, and TCRdb kept only the in-frame ones, dropping some. The repertoire holds 700,000 or so clones, with approximately 85% as singletons. The CDR3 contains 14 residues. The germline gives CDR1 SGHDN, CDR2 FVKESK. The ends were cut back, 6 bases at V and 2 bases at J, with 14 bases in the middle. This same sample was also taken into another study, of human thymus T cells. That source notes: Seemingly biased V and J gene usage marked thymic and blood repertoires.

The specimen sequenced was thymocytes. The clonotype originates from a girl under three years old with a congenital heart defect. The gene calls are TRBV14 and TRBJ2-7; D possibly corresponds to TRBD2 (6 bases). The DNA of the CDR3 is TGTGCCAGCAGTCCCGGGACTCCTACCTACGAGCAGTACTTC. Amino acid sequence: CASSPGTPTYEQYF.